The 2 T cell receptor beta chains given below trace back to one sample, sequenced in a study of blood T cell repertoires in COVID-19. The data were produced by immunoSEQ multiplex PCR, yet TCRdb's version contains in-frame clones alone and is incomplete. The repertoire holds roughly 380,000 clones, with roughly nine tenths as singletons. The specimen was peripheral blood. These receptors all stem from a woman aged 60-75 years with COVID-19, enrolled during active disease.

The chain is built from TRBV7-6 and TRBJ1-1; D is possibly TRBD1 (6 bases). Germline values: CDR1 SGHVS, CDR2 FNYEAQ. The CDR3 runs 15 residues. Trimming shortened V by 3 bases and J by 1 base, and 12 bases separated the two germline ends. CDR3 DNA sequence: TGTGCCAGCAGCTTGACGGACAGAACGAACACTGAAGCTTTCTTT. It is translated as CASSLTDRTNTEAFF.

V and J are TRBV9 and TRBJ2-5; the match to TRBD1 covers 8 bases. The CDR3 covers 15 residues. Germline V lookup: CDR1 SGDLS, CDR2 YYNGEE. Losses at the gene ends were 0 bases for V and 5 bases for J; bases not matched to a gene: 6. CDR3 residues: CASSVVTGVGETQYF. CDR3 sequence (DNA): TGTGCCAGCAGCGTAGTGACAGGGGTGGGGGAGACCCAGTACTTC.